Sequencing of this TCR beta chain was carried out in a study of T cell responses to AZD1222 COVID-19 vaccine. Study-wide results and caveats: Baseline seropositives among AZD1222 recipients totaled only 5 to 7. Vaccine-related CD4 TCRs covered spike, predominating at 160-218 and 743-854.

Clones were read by immunoSEQ multiplex PCR, and TCRdb kept only the in-frame ones, dropping some. The table lists about 140,000 clones, around 90% of them singletons. As for this clone: No antigen is known for it.

The CDR3 has 16 amino acids. The chain combines TRBV21-1 with TRBJ2-1; TRBD2, the table's D call, was not compared with the DNA. TRBV21-1 has pseudogene status. The sequence derives from an adult who received the AZD1222 COVID-19 vaccine. Sequencing used peripheral blood, obtained 28 days after the second AZD1222 dose. CDR3 DNA: TGTGCCAGCAGCCCCTGTGATTCGAGCTCCTACAATGAGCAGTTCTTC. It codes for CASSPCDSSSYNEQFF.